The rows below give T cell receptor beta chains drawn from one sample of a study of control samples from healthy donors and cancer patients. Here immunoSEQ multiplex PCR was the method, and the copy in TCRdb shows in-frame clones only, minus some. The data contain about 65,000 clones, about nine tenths of them singletons. Sample: PBMCs. The source of these receptors is a woman between 50 and 59 years old with colorectal cancer. The CDR3 runs from the conserved cysteine through the conserved F or W. A D gene is named only where the DNA matches it firmly. Rows give clone size only sometimes, using once, few, many, or a class for an expanded clone.

clone_size	cdr3_length	v_call	j_call	d_call	cdr3_nt	cdr3_aa
.	15	TRBV25-1	TRBJ1-2	.	TGTGCCAGCAGTGGCGGGCAGTGGATTAACTATGGCTACACCTTC	CASSGGQWINYGYTF
.	14	TRBV5-6	TRBJ1-1	.	TGTGCCAGCAGCTTGTGGGCCATGAACACTGAAGCTTTCTTT	CASSLWAMNTEAFF
.	16	TRBV5-8	TRBJ2-3	.	TGTGCCAGCAGCTTGGCGGGGGGCTCTAGCACAGATACGCAGTATTTT	CASSLAGGSSTDTQYF
.	14	TRBV6-5	TRBJ2-1	TRBD2	TGTGCCAGCAGAGGGACTAGCGGAGACAATGAGCAGTTCTTC	CASRGTSGDNEQFF
.	15	TRBV9	TRBJ2-7	.	TGTGCCAGCAGCGTATCGAATGAGGGTTCCTACGAGCAGTACTTC	CASSVSNEGSYEQYF
.	15	TRBV28	TRBJ2-7	.	TGTGCCAGCAGGTCTAGCTACGATGGGAACTACGAGCAGTACTTC	CASRSSYDGNYEQYF
.	15	TRBV7-8	TRBJ2-5	.	TGTGCCAGCAGCTCGAAGGACCCGGGACGGAAGACCCAGTACTTC	CASSSKDPGRKTQYF
.	14	TRBV7-9	TRBJ2-1	.	TGTGCCAGCAGCTTAGTATCCGAATACAATGAGCAGTTCTTC	CASSLVSEYNEQFF
once	15	TRBV6-1	TRBJ1-1	TRBD1	TGTGCCAGCAGTGAAGGGGGGACAGGGGTTGGTAAGGCTTTCTTT	CASSEGGTGVGKAFF
few	14	TRBV9	TRBJ1-2	.	TGTGCCAGCAGCAGGACACCAACTAACTATGGCTACACCTTC	CASSRTPTNYGYTF
.	16	TRBV5-8	TRBJ1-1	.	.	CASSLFLWTGDTEAFF
.	13	TRBV27	TRBJ2-2	TRBD1	TGTGCCAGCGGACAGGGTATCCCCGGGGAGCTGTTTTTT	CASGQGIPGELFF
.	15	TRBV18	TRBJ1-2	.	TGTGCCAGCTCACCGTTGGAGGGCCCTATCTATGGCTACACCTTC	CASSPLEGPIYGYTF
.	15	TRBV7-9	TRBJ2-3	TRBD2	TGTGCCAGCAGATCCAGCGGGAGGGACACAGATACGCAGTATTTT	CASRSSGRDTDTQYF
.	16	TRBV6-5	TRBJ2-2	TRBD1	TGTGCCAGCAGTTACTGGACAGGAGCGAACACCGGGGAGCTGTTTTTT	CASSYWTGANTGELFF
.	15	TRBV6-5	TRBJ2-5	.	TGTGCCAGCAGTTACTTCCGGGGAATCCAAGAGACCCAGTACTTC	CASSYFRGIQETQYF
.	13	TRBV12-2	TRBJ1-2	.	TGTGCAAGTCGCTTATGGGGGGCTTATGGCTACACCTTC	CASRLWGAYGYTF
.	16	TRBV29-1	TRBJ1-2	TRBD1	TGCAGCGTTGAAGCGATATTAGGACAGGGTTTCTATGGCTACACCTTC	CSVEAILGQGFYGYTF
few	14	TRBV11-1	TRBJ2-5	TRBD2	TGTGCCAGCAGCCTTCAGCGGGAGCGAGAGACCCAGTACTTC	CASSLQRERETQYF
.	13	TRBV4-2	TRBJ1-3	.	TGTGCCAGCAAATACAGCTCTGGAAACACCATATATTTT	CASKYSSGNTIYF
.	15	TRBV2	TRBJ2-3	TRBD2	TGTGCCAGCAATCTAGCGGGAGTCGAAACAGATACGCAGTATTTT	CASNLAGVETDTQYF
.	13	TRBV7-8	TRBJ1-4	.	TGTGCCAGCAGCTTAGGACCGAATGAAAAACTGTTTTTT	CASSLGPNEKLFF
.	14	TRBV18	TRBJ2-7	TRBD2	TGTGCCAGCTCACCACAGGGACTAGCCTACGAGCAGTACTTC	CASSPQGLAYEQYF
.	15	TRBV5-1	TRBJ2-3	TRBD2	TGCGCCAGCAGCTCGAGCGGGAGGGACACAGATACGCAGTATTTT	CASSSSGRDTDTQYF
.	15	TRBV19	TRBJ1-2	.	TGTGCCAGTAGTATAGGCGCGACTCAGGGCTATGGCTACACCTTC	CASSIGATQGYGYTF
.	13	TRBV6-6	TRBJ2-7	TRBD2	TGTGCCAGCAGTCGGGGGGATTCTGGCGAGCAGTACTTC	CASSRGDSGEQYF
.	13	TRBV5-4	TRBJ1-1	TRBD1	TGTGCCAGCAGGGGACAGGGGAACACTGAAGCTTTCTTT	CASRGQGNTEAFF
.	14	TRBV6-5	TRBJ2-7	.	TGTGCCAGCACCGGGGTGGGGGGCACATACGAGCAGTACTTC	CASTGVGGTYEQYF
.	12	TRBV2	TRBJ2-7	.	TGTGCCAGCAATGGAGGGTACCGAGAGCAGTACTTC	CASNGGYREQYF
once	17	TRBV11-3	TRBJ2-1	TRBD1	TGTGCCAGCAGCTTAGGTTCAGGGGGAAGGGACTACAATGAGCAGTTCTTC	CASSLGSGGRDYNEQFF
.	16	TRBV9	TRBJ2-3	TRBD2	TGTGCCAGCAGCGTAGAGGTGGGAGGGGATTCAGATACGCAGTATTTT	CASSVEVGGDSDTQYF
.	18	TRBV7-9	TRBJ2-1	TRBD2	TGTGCCAGCAGCTCAACCCCCCTGTTGGCGGGAGTAGATAATGAGCAGTTCTTC	CASSSTPLLAGVDNEQFF
.	15	TRBV6-1	TRBJ1-2	TRBD1	TGTGCCAGCAGTGACCCGACAGGGGGCGACTATGGCTACACCTTC	CASSDPTGGDYGYTF
.	16	TRBV9	TRBJ1-3	.	TGTGCCAGCAGCGTAGGAGATCCCTTCAGTGGAAACACCATATATTTT	CASSVGDPFSGNTIYF
.	15	TRBV7-9	TRBJ2-5	TRBD2	TGTGCCAGCAGCAGGACACTAGCGCAACAAGAGACCCAGTACTTC	CASSRTLAQQETQYF
.	17	TRBV6-1	TRBJ1-1	.	TGTGCCAGCAGTGATGGGCACCGCAGGGGATTCGACACTGAAGCTTTCTTT	CASSDGHRRGFDTEAFF
.	15	TRBV7-3	TRBJ2-1	TRBD2	TGTGCCAGCAGCTTAAGCGGGGGGCCGGGTAATGAGCAGTTCTTC	CASSLSGGPGNEQFF
.	17	TRBV19	TRBJ2-6	.	TGTGCCAGTAGCGTACAGGGGGGGAGCTCTGGGGCCAACGTCCTGACTTTC	CASSVQGGSSGANVLTF
.	16	TRBV5-1	TRBJ1-1	TRBD1	TGCGCCAGCAGCTCCCAACCGGGACAGGCGAACGCTGAAGCTTTCTTT	CASSSQPGQANAEAFF
once	18	TRBV19	TRBJ1-1	.	TGTGCCAGTAGTATCATCCCCTGGGGGGGGCAAGTGAACACTGAAGCTTTCTTT	CASSIIPWGGQVNTEAFF
few	16	TRBV19	TRBJ2-7	TRBD1	TGTGCCAGTAGTAGCCACTCCCGGGACAGGCTCTACGAGCAGTACTTC	CASSSHSRDRLYEQYF